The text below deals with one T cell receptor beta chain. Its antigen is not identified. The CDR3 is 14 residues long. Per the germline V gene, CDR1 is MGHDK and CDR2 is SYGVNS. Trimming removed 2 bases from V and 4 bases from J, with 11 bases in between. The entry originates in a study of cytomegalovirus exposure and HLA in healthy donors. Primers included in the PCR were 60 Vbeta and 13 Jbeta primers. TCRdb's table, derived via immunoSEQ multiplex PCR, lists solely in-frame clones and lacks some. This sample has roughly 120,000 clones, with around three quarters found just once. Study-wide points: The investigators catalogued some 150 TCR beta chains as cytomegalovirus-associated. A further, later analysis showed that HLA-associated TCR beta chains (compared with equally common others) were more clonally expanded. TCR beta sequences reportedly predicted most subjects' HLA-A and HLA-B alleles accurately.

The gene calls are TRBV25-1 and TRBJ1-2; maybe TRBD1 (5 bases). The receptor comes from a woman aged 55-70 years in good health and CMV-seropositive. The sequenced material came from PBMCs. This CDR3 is CASSELGGGYGYTF. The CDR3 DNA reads TGTGCCAGCAGTGAACTTGGGGGAGGCTATGGCTACACCTTC.